A selection of T cell receptor beta chains follows, all from one sample in a study of persistence of HIV-infected CD4 T cells. Their antigens remain unidentified. TCRdb keeps only in-frame clones here, not all; method: immunoSEQ multiplex PCR. The table records approximately 12,000 clones, roughly 71% of them present only once. The sample in question was CD4+ T cells sorted from PBMCs after roughly 18-hour stimulation, obtained from a patient who received antiretroviral therapy. The source is an adult man with HIV who was CMV-seropositive. CDR3s include the opening cysteine and the closing phenylalanine or tryptophan. Each record gives: J gene, V gene, D gene, clone size, CDR3 protein, CDR3 DNA. D genes are given only for firm matches. Size values are once, few and many counts, or a class for expanded clones, and some rows have none.

J: TRBJ2-1
V: TRBV24-1
D: TRBD1
size: .
CDR3: CATSDLDRVNEQFF
DNA: TGTGCCACCAGTGATTTAGACAGGGTAAATGAGCAGTTCTTC

J: TRBJ2-1
V: TRBV3-1/TRBV3-2
D: TRBD2
size: .
CDR3: CASSQKTSGVSTGNEQFF
DNA: TGTGCCAGCAGCCAAAAGACTAGCGGGGTTTCTACGGGTAATGAGCAGTTCTTC

J: TRBJ2-5
V: TRBV6-5
D: TRBD1
size: .
CDR3: CASSRPGQGQETQYF
DNA: TGTGCCAGCAGCCGCCCCGGACAGGGGCAAGAGACCCAGTACTTC

J: TRBJ2-5
V: TRBV12-3/TRBV12-4
D: TRBD1
size: .
CDR3: CASSSGTGGQGYF
DNA: TGTGCCAGCAGTTCCGGGACAGGGGGCCAGGGGTACTTC

J: TRBJ2-1
V: TRBV10-1
D: TRBD2
size: .
CDR3: CASRASGGASEQFF
DNA: TGCGCCAGCAGGGCTAGCGGGGGGGCCTCTGAGCAGTTCTTC

J: TRBJ1-1
V: TRBV7-9
D: TRBD1
size: .
CDR3: CASSRTGSTEAFF
DNA: TGTGCCAGCAGCCGGACAGGTAGCACTGAAGCTTTCTTT

J: TRBJ1-1
V: TRBV7-3
D: TRBD1
size: few
CDR3: CASSQDTGGSEAFF
DNA: TGTGCCAGCAGCCAAGATACAGGGGGCTCTGAAGCTTTCTTT

J: TRBJ2-7
V: TRBV2
D: TRBD2
size: .
CDR3: CASSEGTSGGYEQYF
DNA: TGTGCCAGCAGTGAGGGGACTAGCGGGGGGTACGAGCAGTACTTC

J: TRBJ2-7
V: TRBV14
D: .
size: few
CDR3: CASSQAGGLGFEQYF
DNA: TGTGCCAGCAGCCAAGCCGGGGGGCTAGGCTTCGAGCAGTACTTC

J: TRBJ1-5
V: TRBV20-1
D: .
size: .
CDR3: CSAIKDQPQHF
DNA: TGCAGTGCCATCAAAGATCAGCCCCAGCATTTT

J: TRBJ2-7
V: TRBV7-7
D: TRBD2
size: .
CDR3: CASSPSGGPTHEQYF
DNA: TGTGCCAGCAGCCCTAGCGGGGGGCCAACCCACGAGCAGTACTTC

J: TRBJ2-7
V: TRBV21-1
D: .
size: .
CDR3: CASSKCLAGEQYF
DNA: TGTGCCAGCAGCAAGTGTCTAGCGGGTGAGCAGTACTTC

J: TRBJ1-3
V: TRBV4-2
D: .
size: .
CDR3: CASSRNGPSGNTIYF
DNA: TGTGCCAGCAGCCGTAACGGCCCCTCTGGAAACACCATATATTTT

J: TRBJ1-2
V: TRBV5-4
D: .
size: .
CDR3: CASSLGTESHYGYTF
DNA: TGTGCCAGCAGCTTGGGGACAGAGTCCCACTATGGCTACACCTTC

J: TRBJ1-5
V: TRBV2
D: TRBD1
size: few
CDR3: CASRTGQSYSNQPQHF
DNA: TGTGCCAGCCGTACGGGACAGTCGTATAGCAATCAGCCCCAGCATTTT